These 29 T cell receptor beta chains originate from one sample sequenced in a study of shared clonotypes between healthy human individuals (dated by TCRdb to 2020 to 2021). Library prep was done by the immunoSEQ multiplex PCR assay. Not all clones reach the TCRdb copy of this immuneACCESS table, which keeps in-frame sequences only. Checked studies attribute under half of the gap to unresolved V genes and leave the rest unexplained. This sample is represented by 2 million to 3 million clones; approximately 93% of them were singletons. The top ten clones comprise around 0.4% of the sample. The sequenced sample was naive CD4+ T cells from PBMCs. Reading the label with the study, this specimen's cell subset or site is: CD45RA+ positively selected. The receptors originated from a man aged 18 to 35 in good health. Some clones in this sample may be carry-over from other donors' samples.

The V call is TRBV2, the J call TRBJ2-7, with 11 bases identical to TRBD2. V lost 5 bases, J lost 5 bases, and 5 bases stayed unmatched. The germline CDR1 and CDR2 sequences are SNHLY and FYNNEI. The CDR3 totals 14 residues. The CDR3 protein is CASSSSGRNHEQYF. The CDR3 DNA reads as TGTGCCAGCAGTTCTAGCGGGAGGAACCACGAGCAGTACTTC.

The CDR3 sequence: CASSDGTQGREQYF. The CDR3 coding sequence is TGTGCCAGCAGCGACGGGACTCAAGGGAGGGAGCAGTACTTC. The chain joins TRBV9 to TRBJ2-7, with D maybe TRBD2 (6 bases). Trimming took 3 bases from V and 7 from J, leaving 17 bases between them. Germline values: CDR1 SGDLS, CDR2 YYNGEE. The CDR3 spans 14 residues.

The genes are TRBV5-1 and TRBJ1-2; no definite D call. V shed 1 base and J shed 0 bases, with 16 bases lying between them. The CDR3 is 17 amino acids. Germline loops: CDR1 SGHRS, CDR2 YFSETQ. The CDR3 is CASSLKTASTTNYGYTF. CDR3 DNA sequence: TGCGCCAGCAGCTTGAAAACAGCGAGTACAACTAACTATGGCTACACCTTC.

The J gene is TRBJ1-4, the V gene TRBV28; D possibly corresponds to TRBD1 (6 bases). The CDR3 covers 14 residues. The V and J ends lost 8 bases and 5 bases respectively, with 15 bases between them. Germline-derived CDR1 and CDR2 are MDHEN and SYDVKM. The DNA for the CDR3 is TGTGCCAGCGGTCGGGGGGCGGGAAATGAAAAACTGTTTTTT. Its translation: CASGRGAGNEKLFF.

The chain recombines TRBV6-5 with TRBJ2-5, with TRBD1 matching 7 bases. Unmatched junction bases numbered 13, after V lost 6 bases and J lost 6 bases. Germline V lookup: CDR1 MNHEY, CDR2 SVGAGI. The CDR3 totals 15 residues. CDR3 coding DNA: TGTGCCAGCAGGCCAGACAGGGCCGTGTTGAAGACCCAGTACTTC. This codes for CASRPDRAVLKTQYF.

The rearrangement uses TRBV2 and TRBJ1-2, with D unclear. V dropped 8 bases and J dropped 4 bases, with 14 bases sitting between them. This CDR3 has 13 amino acids. CDR1 is SNHLY, CDR2 FYNNEI, per germline. DNA of the CDR3: TGTGCCAGCCGACGGAGGGAGAGCTATGGCTACACCTTC. The encoded protein is CASRRRESYGYTF.

A few counts support this clone. V is TRBV4-2 and J is TRBJ2-1; no clear D. Germline lookup yields CDR1 LGHNA and CDR2 YNFKEQ. V lost 1 base and J 7 bases, leaving 11 bases between the germline ends. The CDR3 extends over 14 amino acids. The CDR3 protein is CASSQVGARNEQFF. The DNA for the CDR3 is TGTGCCAGCAGCCAAGTCGGAGCGCGTAATGAGCAGTTCTTC.

A single count supports this clone. Other DNA sequences within the sample encode an identical CDR3. This sequence joins TRBV5-1 and TRBJ2-3; D not certain. The CDR3 totals 14 residues. The V and J ends lost 0 bases and 4 bases respectively, with 9 bases between them. Germline CDR1 SGHRS, CDR2 YFSETQ. The CDR3 nucleotides read TGCGCCAGCAGCTTGGCTACTGGCGCAGATACGCAGTATTTT. Its translation is CASSLATGADTQYF.

Notes on this clone: An end of the junction does not agree with germline; a read error may underlie this. The rearrangement uses TRBV2 and TRBJ2-2, with 9 bases that match TRBD2. Germline V gene data show CDR1 as SNHLY and CDR2 as FYNNEI. The CDR3 loop spans 16 amino acids. The CDR3 DNA reads as TGTGCCAGCAGCGAAGCTCGGACTAGCGACACCGGGGAGCTGTTTTTT. Encoded protein: CASSEARTSDTGELFF.

The chain couples TRBV11-2 to TRBJ1-4; TRBD1 matches 7 bases. Germline loops: CDR1 SGHAT, CDR2 FQNNGV. This CDR3 has 17 amino acids. V dropped 1 base and J dropped 8; count of bases not matched to a gene: 13. The DNA for the CDR3 is TGTGCCAGCAGCTTAGCCCCCAAGGGGACAGAGGGCGAAAAACTGTTTTTT. This sequence encodes CASSLAPKGTEGEKLFF.

CDR3 bases: TGTGCCAGCTCACCAGGGACAAAGGCCTACGAGCAGTACTTC. Translation gives CASSPGTKAYEQYF. V gene TRBV18 combines with J gene TRBJ2-7, with TRBD1 as a possible D gene (6 bases). V dropped 2 bases and J dropped 2 bases, with 10 bases sitting between them. The CDR3 is made up of 14 amino acids. CDR1 KGHSH and CDR2 LQKENI come from the germline V gene.

The rearrangement joins TRBV7-2 to TRBJ1-1; D is uncertain. The germline V gene encodes CDR1 SGHTA and CDR2 FQGNSA. This CDR3 comprises 14 residues. With 3 bases removed from V and 3 bases from J, the gap between germline ends came to 11 bases. The CDR3 loop reads CASSLEQRYTEAFF. The CDR3, as DNA: TGTGCCAGCAGCTTGGAACAGAGGTACACTGAAGCTTTCTTT.

V usage is TRBV5-4 and J usage is TRBJ1-4; 7 bases are shared with TRBD1. Germline V CDR1 and CDR2: SGHNT, YYREEE (reference sequence). This CDR3 is built from 15 residues. Unmatched junction bases numbered 8, after V lost 4 bases and J lost 5 bases. Here the CDR3 reads CASSLPGQRNEKLFF. The CDR3, as DNA: TGTGCCAGCAGCCTACCGGGACAGAGGAATGAAAAACTGTTTTTT.

The rearrangement links TRBV28 to TRBJ1-2, with 7 bases fitting TRBD1. After removal of 6 bases from V and 4 bases from J, the junction contained 8 bases not matched to a gene. The length of the CDR3 is 14 residues. Looked up from germline, CDR1 is MDHEN and CDR2 is SYDVKM. CDR3 nucleotides: TGTGCCAGCAGGGAACACCGGGACAGCTATGGCTACACCTTC. Its translation: CASREHRDSYGYTF.

In its sample, this clone was seen once. The chain carries TRBV5-1 and TRBJ1-2; no definite D call. Germline lookup yields CDR1 SGHRS and CDR2 YFSETQ. The CDR3 is 13 amino acids. The V gene lost 1 base and the J gene lost 0 bases, with 4 bases spanning the gap. The CDR3 region is CASSLMANYGYTF. CDR3 coding DNA: TGCGCCAGCAGCTTGATGGCTAACTATGGCTACACCTTC.

This sequence joins TRBV11-2 and TRBJ2-1; D tentatively fits TRBD1 or TRBD2 (5 bases each). The CDR3 length is 18 residues. Germline CDR1 reads SGHAT; CDR2 reads FQNNGV. Trimming stripped 1 base from V and 8 bases from J, with 24 bases between. CDR3 sequence: CASSLAPTGPYNADEQFF. Here the CDR3 DNA reads TGTGCCAGCAGCTTAGCCCCAACGGGACCCTACAACGCGGATGAGCAGTTCTTC.

This chain links TRBV5-1 with TRBJ2-5; D gene ambiguous. This CDR3 is built from 13 residues. The germline gives CDR1 SGHRS, CDR2 YFSETQ. The V gene lost 3 bases and the J gene lost 2 bases, with 8 bases spanning the gap. The CDR3 DNA sequence: TGCGCCAGCAGCTCGACGATACAAGAGACCCAGTACTTC. The encoded protein is CASSSTIQETQYF.

In the case of this clone: The same CDR3 can be traced to other DNA sequences in this sample. The chain couples TRBV18 to TRBJ2-3; D is unresolved. Germline loops: CDR1 KGHSH, CDR2 LQKENI. The CDR3 is 13 residues long. Between the trimmed V and J ends, which lost 3 bases and 1 base, there was a span of 5 bases. CDR3 sequence (DNA): TGTGCCAGCTCACCTCTGGGCACAGATACGCAGTATTTT. Translated, it gives CASSPLGTDTQYF.

For this clone: Other DNA sequences in the same sample also yield this CDR3. The chain joins TRBV7-9 to TRBJ2-7; 7 bases fit TRBD1. The junction had 1 base not matched to a gene; V was cut back by 2 bases and J by 3 bases. There are 13 residues in the CDR3. Germline CDR1 SEHNR, CDR2 FQNEAQ (reference sequence). CDR3 DNA: TGTGCCAGCAGCTTATCAGGGGGCTACGAGCAGTACTTC. Encoded protein: CASSLSGGYEQYF.

The chain combines TRBV5-4 with TRBJ2-7, with D perhaps matching TRBD1 (6 bases). The germline V gene encodes CDR1 SGHNT and CDR2 YYREEE (reference sequence). V gave up 0 bases and J gave up 3 bases, with 10 bases separating them. The CDR3 covers 14 residues. CDR3 nucleotide sequence: TGTGCCAGCAGCTTGGACAGGGCGGTCTACGAGCAGTACTTC. This sequence encodes CASSLDRAVYEQYF.

A single count supports this clone. This chain joins TRBV11-2 and TRBJ2-1; D is perhaps TRBD1 (6 bases). This CDR3 is 14 amino acids long. Trimming took 5 bases from V and 4 from J, leaving 12 bases between them. The germline V gene has CDR1 SGHAT and CDR2 FQNNGV. CDR3 in amino acids: CASSLQGYYNEQFF. CDR3 coding DNA: TGTGCCAGCAGCCTACAGGGTTATTACAATGAGCAGTTCTTC.

The chain has TRBV4-2 and TRBJ2-1, with D maybe TRBD1 (5 bases). V was pared by 3 bases and J by 1 base, with 7 bases between. The CDR3 has 14 residues. From germline, CDR1 is LGHNA and CDR2 YNFKEQ. The CDR3 loop is CASSHDSSYNEQFF. Here the CDR3 DNA reads TGTGCCAGCAGCCACGACAGTTCCTACAATGAGCAGTTCTTC.

The V call is TRBV15, the J call TRBJ1-1; 8 bases map to TRBD1. Trimming cost V 4 bases and J 0 bases; bases outside gene matches: 7. Per germline, CDR1 LNHNV and CDR2 YYDKDF (reference sequence). CDR3 length: 16 amino acids. The CDR3 here is CATSTTRTGLNTEAFF. In nucleotides, the CDR3 is TGTGCCACCAGCACCACCAGGACAGGGTTGAACACTGAAGCTTTCTTT.

The chain carries TRBV5-4 and TRBJ2-5, with 8 bases fitting TRBD1. Germline CDR1 SGHNT, CDR2 YYREEE (reference sequence). With V trimmed by 4 bases and J by 2 bases, 13 bases remained unmatched. The CDR3 loop spans 17 amino acids. This chain's CDR3 is CASSRPTGEPDQETQYF. In DNA form, the CDR3 reads TGTGCCAGCAGCCGCCCGACAGGGGAGCCGGATCAAGAGACCCAGTACTTC.

This chain connects TRBV9 to TRBJ2-1; maybe TRBD1 (6 bases). CDR1 is SGDLS, CDR2 YYNGEE, per germline. This CDR3 spans 17 amino acids. Trimming shortened V by 0 bases and J by 3 bases, and 16 bases separated the two germline ends. This chain's CDR3 is CASSVGGGQIGYNEQFF. Here the CDR3 DNA reads TGTGCCAGCAGCGTAGGTGGGGGCCAAATCGGCTACAATGAGCAGTTCTTC.

The chain links TRBV7-3 to TRBJ1-3; the D is unclear. Germline V lookup: CDR1 SGHTA, CDR2 FQGTGA. V was cut by 3 bases and J by 4 bases, with 7 bases left in between. CDR3 length: 13 amino acids. The CDR3 loop is CASSFSTGNTIYF. The CDR3 bases are TGTGCCAGCAGCTTCTCGACAGGAAACACCATATATTTT.

The chain links TRBV11-3 to TRBJ2-3; unclear D gene. The germline CDR1 and CDR2 sequences are SGHNT and YENEEA. V was clipped by 2 bases and J by 1 base, with 7 bases between them. This CDR3 has 14 residues. DNA for the CDR3: TGTGCCAGCAGCTTAAATCCTGGCACAGATACGCAGTATTTT. Its protein is CASSLNPGTDTQYF.

The V gene is TRBV7-8, the J gene TRBJ2-3; the D call may be TRBD1 or TRBD2 (6 bases each). V lost 5 bases to trimming and J lost 4 bases, with 16 bases between them. Germline CDR1 and CDR2: SGHVS and FQNEAQ. The CDR3 consists of 15 residues. CDR3 bases: TGTGCCAGCAGCCCCCTCGGGGGCGCGGCAGATACGCAGTATTTT. Amino acid sequence: CASSPLGGAADTQYF.

This clone was observed once. The chain carries TRBV5-1 and TRBJ2-3, with a weak D call TRBD2 (5 bases). The CDR3 runs 15 residues. Germline V CDR1 and CDR2: SGHRS, YFSETQ. V shed 2 bases and J shed 2 bases, with 12 bases lying between them. Here the CDR3 DNA reads TGCGCCAGCAGCTTAGCGGCCCAATTCACAGATACGCAGTATTTT. This encodes CASSLAAQFTDTQYF.